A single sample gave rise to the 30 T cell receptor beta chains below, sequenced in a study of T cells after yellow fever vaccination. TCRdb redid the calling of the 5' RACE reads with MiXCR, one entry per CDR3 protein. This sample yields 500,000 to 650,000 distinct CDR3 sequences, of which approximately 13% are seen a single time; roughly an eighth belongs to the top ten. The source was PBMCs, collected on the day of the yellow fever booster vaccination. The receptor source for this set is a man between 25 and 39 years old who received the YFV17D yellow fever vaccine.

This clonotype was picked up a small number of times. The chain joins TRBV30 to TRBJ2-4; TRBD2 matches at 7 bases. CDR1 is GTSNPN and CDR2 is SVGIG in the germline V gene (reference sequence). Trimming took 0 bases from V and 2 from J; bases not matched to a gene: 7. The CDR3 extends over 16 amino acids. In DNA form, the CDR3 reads TGTGCCTGGAGTGTACGGGGAGGGGTAACCAAAAACATTCAGTACTTC. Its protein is CAWSVRGGVTKNIQYF.

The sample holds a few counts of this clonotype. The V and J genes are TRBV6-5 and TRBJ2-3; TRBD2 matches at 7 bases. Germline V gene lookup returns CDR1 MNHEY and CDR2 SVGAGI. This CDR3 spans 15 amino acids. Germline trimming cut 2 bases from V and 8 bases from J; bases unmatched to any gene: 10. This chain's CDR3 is CASSYQSSGSGTQYF. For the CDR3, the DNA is TGTGCCAGCAGTTACCAGTCTAGCGGTTCGGGTACGCAGTATTTT.

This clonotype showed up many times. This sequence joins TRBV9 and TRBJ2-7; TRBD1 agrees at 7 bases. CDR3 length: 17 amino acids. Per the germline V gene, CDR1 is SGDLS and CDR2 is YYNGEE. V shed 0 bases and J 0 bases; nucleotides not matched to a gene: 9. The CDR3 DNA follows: TGTGCCAGCAGCGTAGCTCCGGGACAGCCAAGCTCCTACGAGCAGTACTTC. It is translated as CASSVAPGQPSSYEQYF.

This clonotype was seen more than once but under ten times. Here the CDR3 reads CSAITVGGYEQYF. The CDR3 DNA reads TGCAGTGCTATCACCGTTGGGGGTTACGAGCAGTACTTC. The gene calls are TRBV20-1 and TRBJ2-7; D tentatively reads TRBD1 or TRBD2 (5 bases each). With 4 bases removed from V and 4 bases from J, the gap between germline ends came to 14 bases. The germline V gene has CDR1 DFQATT and CDR2 SNEGSKA (reference sequence). The CDR3 covers 13 residues.

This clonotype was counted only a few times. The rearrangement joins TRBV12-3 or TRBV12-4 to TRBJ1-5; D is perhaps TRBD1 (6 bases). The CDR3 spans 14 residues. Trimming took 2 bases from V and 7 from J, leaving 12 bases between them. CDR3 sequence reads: CASSLRGAGQPQHF. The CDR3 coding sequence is TGTGCCAGCAGTTTAAGGGGGGCTGGGCAGCCCCAGCATTTT.

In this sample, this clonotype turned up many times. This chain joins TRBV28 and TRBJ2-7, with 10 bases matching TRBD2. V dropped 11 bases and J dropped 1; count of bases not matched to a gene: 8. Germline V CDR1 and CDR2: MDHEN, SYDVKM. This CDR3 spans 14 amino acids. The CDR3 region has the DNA TGTGCCTCGGTCGGGACTAGCGTATCCTACGAGCAGTACTTC. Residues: CASVGTSVSYEQYF.

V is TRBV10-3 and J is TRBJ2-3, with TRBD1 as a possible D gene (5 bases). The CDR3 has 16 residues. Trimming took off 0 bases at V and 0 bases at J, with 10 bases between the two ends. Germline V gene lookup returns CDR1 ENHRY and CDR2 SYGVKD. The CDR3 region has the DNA TGTGCCATCAGTGAGTCCGGACAACCCAGCACAGATACGCAGTATTTT. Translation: CAISESGQPSTDTQYF.

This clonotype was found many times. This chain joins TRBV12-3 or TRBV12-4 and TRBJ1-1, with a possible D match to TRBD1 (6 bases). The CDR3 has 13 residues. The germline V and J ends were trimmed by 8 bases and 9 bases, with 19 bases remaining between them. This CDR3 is CASSLVGGGKAFF. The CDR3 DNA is TGTGCCAGCTCCCTGGTAGGGGGGGGAAAAGCTTTCTTT.

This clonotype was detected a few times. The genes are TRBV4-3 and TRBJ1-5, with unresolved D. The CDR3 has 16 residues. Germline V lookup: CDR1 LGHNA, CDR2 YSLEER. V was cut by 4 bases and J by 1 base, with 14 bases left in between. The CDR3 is CASSPERGGSNQPQHF. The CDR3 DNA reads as TGCGCCAGCAGCCCCGAGCGGGGAGGGAGCAATCAGCCCCAGCATTTT.

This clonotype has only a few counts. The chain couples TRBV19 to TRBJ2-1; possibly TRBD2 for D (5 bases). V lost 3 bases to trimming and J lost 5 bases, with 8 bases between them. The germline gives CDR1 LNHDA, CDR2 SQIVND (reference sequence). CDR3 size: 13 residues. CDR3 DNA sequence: TGTGCCAGTAGTATTCTCGGGGACAATGAGCAGTTCTTC. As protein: CASSILGDNEQFF.

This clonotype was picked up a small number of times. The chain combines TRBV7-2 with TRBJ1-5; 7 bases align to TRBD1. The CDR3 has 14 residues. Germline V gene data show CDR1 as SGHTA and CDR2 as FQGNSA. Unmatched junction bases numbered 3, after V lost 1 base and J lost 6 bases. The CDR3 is CASSLVQGSQPQHF. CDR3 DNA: TGTGCCAGCAGCTTAGTACAGGGGAGTCAGCCCCAGCATTTT.

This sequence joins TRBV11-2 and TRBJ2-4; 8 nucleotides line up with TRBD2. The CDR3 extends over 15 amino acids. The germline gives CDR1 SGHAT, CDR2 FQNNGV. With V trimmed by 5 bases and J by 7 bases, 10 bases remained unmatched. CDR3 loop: CASSPWRLAGNIQYF. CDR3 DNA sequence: TGTGCCAGCAGCCCGTGGCGGCTAGCGGGTAACATTCAGTACTTC.

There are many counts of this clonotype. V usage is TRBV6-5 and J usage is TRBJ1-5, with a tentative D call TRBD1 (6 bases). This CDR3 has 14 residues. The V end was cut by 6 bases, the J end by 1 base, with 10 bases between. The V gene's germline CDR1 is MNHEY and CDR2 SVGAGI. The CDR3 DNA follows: TGTGCCAGCAGACTCGGACAGAGCAATCAGCCCCAGCATTTT. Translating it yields CASRLGQSNQPQHF.

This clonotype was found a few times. The CDR3 DNA reads TGTGCCAGCAGTTACTACAGCCAGGGAGAGACCCAGTACTTC. Amino acid sequence: CASSYYSQGETQYF. The chain joins TRBV6-2 or TRBV6-3 to TRBJ2-5, with D possibly being TRBD1 (5 bases). Germline CDR1 is MNHEY and CDR2 is SVGEGT. This CDR3 has 14 residues. Trimming cost V 1 base and J 4 bases, with 10 bases left between them.

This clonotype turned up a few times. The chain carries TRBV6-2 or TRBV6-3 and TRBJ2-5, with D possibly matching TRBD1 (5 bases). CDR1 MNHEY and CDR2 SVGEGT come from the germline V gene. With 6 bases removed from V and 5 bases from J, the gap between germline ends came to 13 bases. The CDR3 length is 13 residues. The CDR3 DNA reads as TGTGCCAGCAGACAGGCAGCCGGGGAGACCCAGTACTTC. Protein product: CASRQAAGETQYF.

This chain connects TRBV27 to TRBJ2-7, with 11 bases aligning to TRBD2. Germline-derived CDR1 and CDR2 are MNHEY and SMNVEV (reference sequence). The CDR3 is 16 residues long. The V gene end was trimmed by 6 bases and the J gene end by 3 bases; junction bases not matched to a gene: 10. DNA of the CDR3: TGTGCCAGCAGCCCCACCGGGACTAGCGGCTACTACGAGCAGTACTTC. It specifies CASSPTGTSGYYEQYF.

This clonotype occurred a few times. The CDR3 here is CASSDPGLAGGETQYF. CDR3 nucleotide sequence: TGCGCCAGCAGTGACCCGGGACTAGCGGGAGGAGAGACCCAGTACTTC. The V gene is TRBV10-2, the J gene TRBJ2-5; 15 nucleotides line up with TRBD2. V lost 3 bases, J lost 4 bases, and 3 bases stayed unmatched. The CDR3 covers 16 residues. Germline V gene lookup returns CDR1 WSHSY and CDR2 SAAADI.

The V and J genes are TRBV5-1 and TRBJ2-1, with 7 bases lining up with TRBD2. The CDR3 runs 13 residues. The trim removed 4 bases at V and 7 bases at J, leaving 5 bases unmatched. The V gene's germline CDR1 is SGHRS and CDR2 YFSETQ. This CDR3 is CASSIGLENEQFF. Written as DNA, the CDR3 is TGCGCCAGCAGCATAGGACTAGAGAATGAGCAGTTCTTC.

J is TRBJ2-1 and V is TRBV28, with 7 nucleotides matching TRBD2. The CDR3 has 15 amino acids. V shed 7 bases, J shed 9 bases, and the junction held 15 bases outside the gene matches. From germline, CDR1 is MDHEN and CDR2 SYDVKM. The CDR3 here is CASTLGGGGSGEQFF. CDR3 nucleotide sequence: TGTGCCAGCACCCTGGGGGGGGGAGGTTCCGGTGAGCAGTTCTTC.

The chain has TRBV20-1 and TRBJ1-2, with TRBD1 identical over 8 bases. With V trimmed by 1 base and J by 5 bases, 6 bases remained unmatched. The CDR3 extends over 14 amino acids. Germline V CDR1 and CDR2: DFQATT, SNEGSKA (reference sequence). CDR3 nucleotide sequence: TGCAGTGCTAGAGGGCAGGGGGCCAATTATGGCTACACCTTC. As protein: CSARGQGANYGYTF.

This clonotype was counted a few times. The CDR3 nucleotides read TGTGCCAGCAGGGAGGGACAGGGTGGCTACACCTTC. Translated, it gives CASREGQGGYTF. The rearrangement links TRBV6-6 to TRBJ1-2; 9 bases align to TRBD1. The CDR3 is 12 amino acids. With V trimmed by 6 bases and J by 7 bases, 3 bases remained unmatched. Germline CDR1 reads MNHNY; CDR2 reads SVGAGI (reference sequence).

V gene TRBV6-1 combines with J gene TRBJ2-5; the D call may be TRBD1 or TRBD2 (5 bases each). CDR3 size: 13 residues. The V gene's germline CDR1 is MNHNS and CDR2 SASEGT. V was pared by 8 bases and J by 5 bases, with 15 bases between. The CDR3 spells CASAGAVGETQYF. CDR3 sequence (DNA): TGTGCCAGCGCCGGGGCCGTGGGTGAGACCCAGTACTTC.

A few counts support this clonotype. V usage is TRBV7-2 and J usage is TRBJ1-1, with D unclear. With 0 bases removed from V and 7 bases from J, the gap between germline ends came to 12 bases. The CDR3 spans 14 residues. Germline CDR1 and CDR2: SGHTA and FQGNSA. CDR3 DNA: TGTGCCAGCAGCTTAGCGCGGCAGGCCTTTGAAGCTTTCTTT. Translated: CASSLARQAFEAFF.

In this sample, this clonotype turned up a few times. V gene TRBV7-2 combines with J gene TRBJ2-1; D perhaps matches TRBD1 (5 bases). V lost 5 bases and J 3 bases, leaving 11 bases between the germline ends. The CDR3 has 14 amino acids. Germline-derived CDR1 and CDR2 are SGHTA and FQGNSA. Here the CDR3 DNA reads TGTGCCAGCAGCGAACAGGTCAGCTACAATGAGCAGTTCTTC. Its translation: CASSEQVSYNEQFF.

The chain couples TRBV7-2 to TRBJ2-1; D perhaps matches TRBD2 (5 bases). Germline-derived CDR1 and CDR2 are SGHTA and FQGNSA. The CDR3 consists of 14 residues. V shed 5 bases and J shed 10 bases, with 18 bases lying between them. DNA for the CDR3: TGTGCCAGCAGCCCCCCACCCCTAGCTAGGGAGCAGTTCTTC. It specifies CASSPPPLAREQFF.

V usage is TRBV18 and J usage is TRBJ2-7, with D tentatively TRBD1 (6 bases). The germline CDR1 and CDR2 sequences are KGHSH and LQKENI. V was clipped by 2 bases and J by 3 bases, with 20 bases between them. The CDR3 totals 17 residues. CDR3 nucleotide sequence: TGTGCCAGCTCACCAGGACCCGGGACAATGGGGCTCTACGAGCAGTACTTC. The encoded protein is CASSPGPGTMGLYEQYF.

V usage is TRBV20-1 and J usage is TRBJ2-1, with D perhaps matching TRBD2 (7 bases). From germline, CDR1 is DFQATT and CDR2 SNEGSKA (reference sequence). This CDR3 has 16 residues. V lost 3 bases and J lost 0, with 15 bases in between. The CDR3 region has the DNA TGCAGTGCTAGTAGGGGGAGGGGAAGCTCCTACAATGAGCAGTTCTTC. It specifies CSASRGRGSSYNEQFF.

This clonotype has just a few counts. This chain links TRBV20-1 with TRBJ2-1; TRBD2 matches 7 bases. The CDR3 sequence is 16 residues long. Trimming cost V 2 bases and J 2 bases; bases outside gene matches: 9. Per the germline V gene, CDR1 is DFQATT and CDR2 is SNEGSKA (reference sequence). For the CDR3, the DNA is TGCAGTGCTAGAAGCCCGGCTAGCGGAGCCTACAATGAGCAGTTCTTC. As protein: CSARSPASGAYNEQFF.

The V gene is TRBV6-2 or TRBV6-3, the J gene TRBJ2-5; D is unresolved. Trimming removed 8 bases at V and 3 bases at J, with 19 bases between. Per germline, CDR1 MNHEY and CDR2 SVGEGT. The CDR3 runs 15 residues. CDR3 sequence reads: CASGSHGRKEETQYF. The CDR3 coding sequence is TGTGCCAGCGGGTCCCACGGACGGAAGGAAGAGACCCAGTACTTC.

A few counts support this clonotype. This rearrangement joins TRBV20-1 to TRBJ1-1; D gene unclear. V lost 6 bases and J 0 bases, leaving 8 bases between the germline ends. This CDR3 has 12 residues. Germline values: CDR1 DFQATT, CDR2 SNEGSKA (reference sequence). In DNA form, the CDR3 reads TGCAGTGCCTGGGGTATGAACACTGAAGCTTTCTTT. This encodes CSAWGMNTEAFF.